Listed here are 24 T cell receptor beta chains from one sample, sequenced in a study of blood T cell repertoires in COVID-19. Clones were sequenced by immunoSEQ multiplex PCR, and TCRdb holds only the in-frame ones, with some missing. The sample records 200,000 to 250,000 clones, about four fifths being singletons. The sample was peripheral blood. Receptors originate from a woman aged 80 or over with acute or convalescent COVID-19.

This sequence joins TRBV30 and TRBJ1-2, with D uncertain. Between the trimmed V and J ends, which lost 0 bases and 7 bases, there was a span of 12 bases. Germline loops: CDR1 GTSNPN, CDR2 SVGIG (reference sequence). The CDR3 runs 13 residues. CDR3 bases: TGTGCCTGGAGTGTAGCGGTTGGAGGTGGCTACACCTTC. Its translation: CAWSVAVGGGYTF.

The chain has TRBV4-2 and TRBJ1-4, with 8 bases identical to TRBD1. The V segment lost 0 bases and the J segment 8 bases; nucleotides outside the gene matches: 8. Germline-derived CDR1 and CDR2 are LGHNA and YNFKEQ. This CDR3 spans 16 amino acids. CDR3 protein: CASSQDTGQGGEKLFF. The DNA for the CDR3 is TGTGCCAGCAGCCAAGATACAGGACAGGGAGGCGAAAAACTGTTTTTT.

The CDR3 nucleotides are TGTGCCAGCAGTTACAGACCAGGGGACGGCTACACCTTC. This translates into CASSYRPGDGYTF. This chain links TRBV12-3 or TRBV12-4 with TRBJ1-2, with D tentatively TRBD1 (6 bases). Trimming removed 4 bases at V and 8 bases at J, with 14 bases between. The CDR3 has 13 amino acids.

The chain couples TRBV6-1 to TRBJ1-1, with D perhaps matching TRBD1 (5 bases). Germline assignment: CDR1 MNHNS and CDR2 SASEGT. The CDR3 contains 13 residues. V lost 3 bases, J lost 7 bases, and 12 bases lay in between. The CDR3 spells CASSEGRAFEAFF. DNA of the CDR3: TGTGCCAGCAGTGAGGGCAGGGCATTTGAAGCTTTCTTT.

The chain combines TRBV9 with TRBJ1-1; 8 nucleotides match TRBD1. V lost 3 bases and J lost 8; bases outside the gene matches: 12. This CDR3 is built from 15 residues. In germline, CDR1 is SGDLS, CDR2 YYNGEE. The CDR3 here is CASSAGQGNWEEAFF. The CDR3, as DNA: TGTGCCAGCAGCGCCGGACAGGGAAATTGGGAGGAAGCTTTCTTT. The full variable domain, in which reference TRBV9 and TRBJ1-1 provide the parts outside the CDR3, is DSGVTQTPKHLITATGQRVTLRCSPRSGDLSVYWYQQSLDQGLQFLIQYYNGEERAKGNILERFSAQQFPDLHSELNLSSLELGDSALYFCASSAGQGNWEEAFFGQGTRLTVV.

This chain joins TRBV12-3 or TRBV12-4 and TRBJ1-1, with D unclear. The CDR3 contains 11 residues. V dropped 1 base and J dropped 10 bases, with 7 bases sitting between them. CDR3 in amino acids: CASSLGVGAFF. The CDR3 DNA sequence: TGTGCCAGCAGTTTAGGAGTTGGAGCTTTCTTT.

This sequence joins TRBV5-1 and TRBJ2-5; no firm D call. The germline V gene has CDR1 SGHRS and CDR2 YFSETQ. Trimming cost V 5 bases and J 3 bases, with 11 bases left between them. The CDR3 is 13 residues long. The CDR3 region has the DNA TGCGCCAGCAGTTCCGGCGGAGAAGAGACCCAGTACTTC. Translation: CASSSGGEETQYF. The full variable domain, its missing parts supplied by reference TRBV5-1 and TRBJ2-5, is KAGVTQTPRYLIKTRGQQVTLSCSPISGHRSVSWYQQTPGQGLQFLFEYFSETQRNKGNFPGRFSGRQFSNSRSEMNVSTLELGDSALYLCASSSGGEETQYFGPGTRLLVL.

This clone occurred a few times. The genes are TRBV4-3 and TRBJ1-2, with 7 positions matching TRBD1. After removal of 4 bases from V and 7 bases from J, the junction contained 9 bases not matched to a gene. CDR1 LGHNA and CDR2 YSLEER come from the germline V gene. This CDR3 is built from 14 residues. For the CDR3, the DNA is TGCGCCAGCAGCCTGCGGACAGGCCCCTCTGGCTACACCTTC. It translates to CASSLRTGPSGYTF.

This clone has only one observation. The chain combines TRBV7-9 with TRBJ1-6, with TRBD1 as a possible D gene (6 bases). The germline CDR1 and CDR2 sequences are SEHNR and FQNEAQ (reference sequence). This CDR3 spans 15 amino acids. V lost 5 bases and J lost 10, with 18 bases in between. The chain's CDR3 is CASSPSSGGGSPLHF. The CDR3 coding sequence is TGTGCCAGCAGCCCATCAAGCGGGGGCGGGTCACCCCTCCACTTT.

In regard to this clone: A read error may account for a junction end that differs from germline. The rearrangement links TRBV19 to TRBJ2-5; 8 bases are a match to TRBD1. CDR3 length: 15 residues. Germline V gene sequence: CDR1 LNHDA, CDR2 SQIVND (reference sequence). CDR3 DNA sequence: TGTGCCAGCAGTATAGGGGACAGGCGGGTCGAGACCCAGTACTTC. It is translated as CASSIGDRRVETQYF.

The rearrangement uses TRBV7-3 and TRBJ2-3; D gene unclear. V was trimmed by 3 bases and J by 0 bases, leaving 7 bases between them. Germline V gene data show CDR1 as SGHTA and CDR2 as FQGTGA. This CDR3 has 14 amino acids. The CDR3 region has the DNA TGTGCCAGCAGCTTGGGCAGCAGCACAGATACGCAGTATTTT. Its protein product is CASSLGSSTDTQYF.

The gene calls are TRBV28 and TRBJ2-4; the match to TRBD2 covers 15 bases. The germline gives CDR1 MDHEN, CDR2 SYDVKM. This CDR3 has 15 amino acids. The J segment lost 3 bases and the V segment lost 6 bases, leaving 0 bases of the junction unmatched. CDR3 region: CASRGLAGGKNIQYF. CDR3 bases: TGTGCCAGCAGGGGACTAGCGGGGGGCAAAAACATTCAGTACTTC.

The rearrangement links TRBV5-8 to TRBJ2-1; 8 bases map to TRBD2. V shed 4 bases, J shed 6 bases, and the junction held 9 bases outside the gene matches. This CDR3 is 15 amino acids long. Per germline, CDR1 SGHTS and CDR2 YDEGEE. The CDR3 bases are TGTGCCAGCAGCCACTCCGGGACTAGGAGCAATGAGCAGTTCTTC. Encoded protein: CASSHSGTRSNEQFF.

V and J are TRBV14 and TRBJ1-1; D is undetermined. Trimming removed 4 bases at V and 11 bases at J, with 20 bases between. The germline V gene encodes CDR1 SGHDN and CDR2 FVKESK. CDR3 length: 14 amino acids. The CDR3, as DNA: TGTGCCAGCAGCCCATTTGGGGAGGGAGCCGTGGCTTTCTTT. Translating it yields CASSPFGEGAVAFF. Drawing the rest from reference TRBV14 and TRBJ1-1, the complete variable domain is EAGVTQFPSHSVIEKGQTVTLRCDPISGHDNLYWYRRVMGKEIKFLLHFVKESKQDESGMPNNRFLAERTGGTYSTLKVQPAELEDSGVYFCASSPFGEGAVAFFGQGTRLTVV.

The chain carries TRBV28 and TRBJ1-2, with 8 positions matching TRBD1. Germline V CDR1 and CDR2: MDHEN, SYDVKM. This CDR3 comprises 16 residues. V lost 7 bases, J lost 8 bases, and 18 bases stayed unmatched. The CDR3 here is CASTPPGDRTIGGYTF. CDR3 nucleotides: TGTGCCAGCACCCCCCCGGGGGACAGGACGATCGGGGGCTACACCTTC.

The CDR3 DNA is TGTGCCAGCAGCCCAGAGGGATTCCGAAGCCTTGAGTATTTT. Protein sequence: CASSPEGFRSLEYF. This chain joins TRBV7-2 and TRBJ2-3; a possible D gene is TRBD2 (5 bases). The CDR3 has 14 amino acids. Germline CDR1 and CDR2: SGHTA and FQGNSA. The V end was cut by 5 bases, the J end by 13 bases, with 22 bases between.

The chain recombines TRBV12-3 or TRBV12-4 with TRBJ1-3, with TRBD1 matching over 8 bases. V lost 6 bases, J lost 8 bases, and 6 bases stayed unmatched. The CDR3 length is 13 residues. CDR3 amino acids: CASRSSGGYTIYF. The CDR3 DNA sequence: TGTGCCAGCAGGTCCTCAGGGGGCTACACCATATATTTT.

The gene calls are TRBV3-1 (or the pseudogene TRBV3-2) and TRBJ2-3; TRBD2 matches 9 bases. The CDR3 runs 16 residues. V was clipped by 3 bases and J by 6 bases; unmatched bases: 10. Per the germline V gene, CDR1 is LGHDT and CDR2 is YNNKEL (reference sequence). The CDR3 sequence is CASSHPMAGGMDTQYF. The CDR3, as DNA: TGTGCCAGCAGCCACCCCATGGCGGGGGGGATGGATACGCAGTATTTT.

The chain couples TRBV12-3 or TRBV12-4 to TRBJ1-6; no firm D call. Trimming stripped 6 bases from V and 9 bases from J, with 9 bases between. This CDR3 comprises 12 residues. In DNA form, the CDR3 reads TGTGCCAGCAGCCCTTCCCCTTCACCCCTCCACTTT. This translates into CASSPSPSPLHF.

The rearrangement joins TRBV6-5 to TRBJ2-7, with no clear D. V was shortened by 8 bases and J by 0 bases, with 11 bases between the two germline ends. CDR1 MNHEY and CDR2 SVGAGI come from the germline V gene. This CDR3 region has 13 residues. CDR3 nucleotides: TGTGCCAGCCAAGAAGACAACTCCTACGAGCAGTACTTC. It codes for CASQEDNSYEQYF.

The rearrangement uses TRBV6-5 and TRBJ1-2; a possible D gene is TRBD1 (6 bases). The CDR3 contains 13 residues. Per germline, CDR1 MNHEY and CDR2 SVGAGI. With 6 bases removed from V and 8 bases from J, the gap between germline ends came to 16 bases. The CDR3 DNA follows: TGTGCCAGCAGGAGCACAGGGTCCCGAGGCTACACCTTC. The encoded protein is CASRSTGSRGYTF.

V is TRBV12-3 or TRBV12-4 and J is TRBJ1-1, with D maybe TRBD1 (5 bases). Trimming cost V 3 bases and J 6 bases, with 8 bases left between them. The CDR3 is 12 amino acids. Written as DNA, the CDR3 is TGTGCCAGCAGTTTGCACAGGTCTGAAGCTTTCTTT. The encoded protein is CASSLHRSEAFF.

This clone was recorded a few times. CDR3 protein: CASSDGQGKNIQYF. The CDR3 coding sequence is TGTGCCAGCAGTGACGGGCAGGGCAAAAACATTCAGTACTTC. J is TRBJ2-4 and V is TRBV2; tentatively, D is TRBD1 (5 bases). The CDR3 is made up of 14 amino acids. The V and J ends lost 3 bases and 3 bases respectively, with 9 bases between them. Germline V gene lookup returns CDR1 SNHLY and CDR2 FYNNEI.

This chain connects TRBV5-1 to TRBJ1-6, with D unclear. Germline V CDR1 and CDR2: SGHRS, YFSETQ. CDR3 length: 14 residues. V was clipped by 2 bases and J by 7 bases, with 10 bases between them. CDR3 sequence: CASSFRVPNSPLHF. The CDR3 nucleotides are TGCGCCAGCAGCTTCCGGGTCCCGAATTCACCCCTCCACTTT.